Listed here are 21 T cell receptor beta chains from one sample, sequenced in a study of cytomegalovirus exposure and HLA in healthy donors. Clones were sequenced by immunoSEQ multiplex PCR, and TCRdb holds only the in-frame ones, with some missing. Here the sample spans about 350,000 clones, 75% to 90% being singletons. Material for sequencing was PBMCs. These receptors were obtained from a woman in her twenties or thirties in good health and CMV-seropositive.

The genes are TRBV6-6 and TRBJ2-3; tentative D call: TRBD2 (6 bases). Trimming pared 2 bases from V and 4 bases from J, leaving 10 bases between. The germline V gene encodes CDR1 MNHNY and CDR2 SVGAGI (reference sequence). The CDR3 has 14 residues. This chain's CDR3 is CASSYATGADTQYF. The CDR3, as DNA: TGTGCCAGCAGTTACGCCACGGGGGCAGATACGCAGTATTTT.

The gene calls are TRBV6-5 and TRBJ1-1; a weak D match, TRBD1 (5 bases). The V end lost 0 bases, the J end lost 5 bases, and 7 bases lay between the germline ends. The CDR3 spans 13 residues. Germline values: CDR1 MNHEY, CDR2 SVGAGI. CDR3 nucleotides: TGTGCCAGCAGTTACTCGGGGGGGACTGAAGCTTTCTTT. Its translation: CASSYSGGTEAFF.

V and J are TRBV11-2 and TRBJ1-4; 8 bases line up with TRBD1. Trimming cost V 0 bases and J 8 bases; bases outside gene matches: 2. Germline V gene sequence: CDR1 SGHAT, CDR2 FQNNGV. The CDR3 totals 14 residues. The CDR3 coding sequence is TGTGCCAGCAGCTTAGAGACAGGGGTGGAAAAACTGTTTTTT. It specifies CASSLETGVEKLFF.

The CDR3 sequence is CASSIGQGGSTDTQYF. The CDR3 coding sequence is TGTGCCAGTAGTATAGGACAGGGAGGGAGCACAGATACGCAGTATTTT. The genes are TRBV19 and TRBJ2-3; perhaps D is TRBD1 or TRBD2 (7 bases each). V gave up 1 base and J gave up 0 bases, with 11 bases separating them. The CDR3 has 16 amino acids. CDR1 LNHDA and CDR2 SQIVND come from the germline V gene (reference sequence).

The V gene is TRBV4-1, the J gene TRBJ2-1; D remains unclear. V lost 1 base and J 5 bases, leaving 12 bases between the germline ends. Germline V gene data show CDR1 as MGHRA and CDR2 as YSYEKL. The CDR3 spans 15 residues. The CDR3 sequence is CASSQVPVVDNEQFF. CDR3 nucleotides: TGCGCCAGCAGCCAAGTGCCGGTAGTCGACAATGAGCAGTTCTTC.

This chain connects TRBV27 to TRBJ2-2; TRBD2 aligns across 8 bases. Unmatched junction bases numbered 10, after V lost 3 bases and J lost 7 bases. This CDR3 is built from 16 residues. The V gene's germline CDR1 is MNHEY and CDR2 SMNVEV (reference sequence). For the CDR3, the DNA is TGTGCCAGCAGTTTTTTTTGGCGGGGGGACGGCGGGGAGCTGTTTTTT. Translated, it gives CASSFFWRGDGGELFF.

J is TRBJ2-2 and V is TRBV18; no definite D call. The V gene's germline CDR1 is KGHSH and CDR2 LQKENI. CDR3 length: 16 amino acids. Trimming left V 0 bases short and J 1 base short, with 9 bases between. CDR3 DNA sequence: TGTGCCAGCTCACCACCGTTTAGCCTGAACACCGGGGAGCTGTTTTTT. Translation: CASSPPFSLNTGELFF.

CDR3: CASSLGGRGTDTQYF. CDR3 sequence (DNA): TGTGCCAGCAGCTTGGGCGGGAGGGGCACAGATACGCAGTATTTT. This rearrangement joins TRBV7-6 to TRBJ2-3; the match to TRBD2 covers 9 bases. Germline CDR1 and CDR2: SGHVS and FNYEAQ. This CDR3 comprises 15 residues. V dropped 3 bases and J dropped 1; count of bases not matched to a gene: 2.

V gene TRBV10-3 combines with J gene TRBJ2-7; TRBD2 agrees at 9 bases. The CDR3 consists of 12 residues. V was pared by 7 bases and J by 6 bases, with 4 bases of the junction left unmatched. Per the germline V gene, CDR1 is ENHRY and CDR2 is SYGVKD. In DNA, the CDR3 is TGTGCCATCATGATTAGCGGGAGCGAGCAGTACTTC. Translating it yields CAIMISGSEQYF.

Only a few counts were recorded for this clone. The chain links TRBV29-1 to TRBJ1-2; TRBD1 aligns across 8 bases. V was pared by 0 bases and J by 4 bases, with 16 bases of the junction left unmatched. The CDR3 has 18 amino acids. CDR1 is SQVTM, CDR2 ANQGSEA, per germline. The CDR3 DNA sequence: TGCAGCGTTGAAGACTGGGGCCAGGGGGCAGTGGGATTCTATGGCTACACCTTC. Translated, it gives CSVEDWGQGAVGFYGYTF.

The J gene is TRBJ2-1, the V gene TRBV6-5, with 14 positions matching TRBD2. The germline V gene encodes CDR1 MNHEY and CDR2 SVGAGI. The CDR3 totals 14 residues. Germline trimming cut 10 bases from V and 7 bases from J; bases unmatched to any gene: 6. The CDR3 nucleotides are TGTGCCACCGTGACTAGCGGGAGGGCAAATGAGCAGTTCTTC. Protein: CATVTSGRANEQFF.

This rearrangement joins TRBV27 to TRBJ2-3, with D possibly TRBD2 on 5 matching bases. Germline V CDR1 and CDR2: MNHEY, SMNVEV (reference sequence). The CDR3 covers 17 residues. Trimming pared 2 bases from V and 1 base from J, leaving 16 bases between. The CDR3 sequence: CASSLGSPLGGTDTQYF. DNA of the CDR3: TGTGCCAGCAGTTTAGGGAGCCCTCTGGGAGGCACAGATACGCAGTATTTT.

The rearrangement joins TRBV28 to TRBJ1-2, with 9 bases matching TRBD1. Trimming at V came to 6 bases and at J to 0 bases, leaving 23 bases not matched to a gene. Germline assignment: CDR1 MDHEN and CDR2 SYDVKM. The CDR3 covers 21 residues. The CDR3 coding sequence is TGTGCCAGCAGGGGGGGACAGGGTACTACCTTCCCTATTTTTTCTAACTATGGCTACACCTTC. It encodes CASRGGQGTTFPIFSNYGYTF.

The chain joins TRBV9 to TRBJ2-6; tentative D call: TRBD1 (5 bases). The germline gives CDR1 SGDLS, CDR2 YYNGEE. V dropped 0 bases and J dropped 0 bases, with 16 bases sitting between them. The CDR3 covers 19 residues. This chain's CDR3 is CASSVEIGVILSGANVLTF. The DNA for the CDR3 is TGTGCCAGCAGCGTAGAGATAGGGGTCATCCTCTCTGGGGCCAACGTCCTGACTTTC.

V and J are TRBV27 and TRBJ2-7; 8 bases agree with TRBD1. J gave up 7 bases and V 8 bases, and 7 bases lay outside the gene matches. The CDR3 extends over 12 amino acids. CDR1 is MNHEY, CDR2 SMNVEV, per germline (reference sequence). The CDR3 DNA follows: TGTGCCAGCGTGGACAGGGCACAAGAGCAGTACTTC. This gives the protein CASVDRAQEQYF.

The V gene is TRBV6-1, the J gene TRBJ1-6; 11 bases match TRBD1. The ends lost 3 bases at V and 7 bases at J; junction bases unmatched: 8. Germline V gene lookup returns CDR1 MNHNS and CDR2 SASEGT. The CDR3 sequence is 17 residues long. The CDR3 DNA reads as TGTGCCAGCAGTGACCCCTTGGGACAGGGGGACAATTCACCCCTCCACTTT. As protein: CASSDPLGQGDNSPLHF.

This sequence joins TRBV18 and TRBJ2-5, with TRBD2 identical over 10 bases. From germline, CDR1 is KGHSH and CDR2 LQKENI. V trimming: 4 bases; J trimming: 4 bases; junction bases outside the gene matches: 6. The CDR3 spans 15 residues. The CDR3 DNA follows: TGTGCCAGCTCACACAAGCGGGAGGGACTAGAGACCCAGTACTTC. It translates to CASSHKREGLETQYF.

The chain couples TRBV6-1 to TRBJ2-2, with D uncertain. Germline CDR1 MNHNS, CDR2 SASEGT. CDR3 size: 17 residues. The germline V and J ends were trimmed by 2 bases and 0 bases, with 13 bases remaining between them. The CDR3 region has the DNA TGTGCCAGCAGTGAAATACAGAGCGCCGCGAACACCGGGGAGCTGTTTTTT. Translation gives CASSEIQSAANTGELFF.

The CDR3 here is CASSLTPGSQETQYF. The CDR3 bases are TGCGCCAGCAGCTTAACCCCTGGCAGCCAAGAGACCCAGTACTTC. This chain links TRBV5-1 with TRBJ2-5; no reliable D call. The CDR3 is 15 residues long. The germline CDR1 and CDR2 sequences are SGHRS and YFSETQ. V lost 2 bases and J lost 1, with 12 bases in between.

The rearrangement links TRBV2 to TRBJ2-1, with no clear D. Germline V CDR1 and CDR2: SNHLY, FYNNEI. V shed 7 bases and J shed 9 bases, with 7 bases lying between them. This CDR3 contains 10 residues. CDR3 in DNA: TGTGCCAGCACTTATGTTGAGCAGTTCTTC. Its protein product is CASTYVEQFF.

This chain links TRBV30 with TRBJ1-1; D gene unclear. Trimming took off 0 bases at V and 4 bases at J, with 9 bases between the two ends. This CDR3 has 13 amino acids. Germline CDR1 GTSNPN, CDR2 SVGIG (reference sequence). The CDR3 coding sequence is TGTGCCTGGAGTGTACAGTTGAGCACTGAAGCTTTCTTT. Its protein is CAWSVQLSTEAFF.